This T cell receptor (beta chain) was retrieved from a study of blood T cell repertoires in COVID-19. Study details: The study drew acute and convalescent COVID-19 samples from the United States, Italy and Spain. PBMCs, B-cell-depleted T cells, or T cells provided the cDNA or gDNA that made up the material.

The table lists this clone with a few counts. Unmatched junction bases numbered 2, after V lost 6 bases and J lost 2 bases. This CDR3 region has 13 residues. Germline V gene sequence: CDR1 SNHLY, CDR2 FYNNEI. Methods used by the authors: Nucleated cell counts were estimated from reference gene primer amplification. TCRdb's copy holds only in-frame clones and misses some; the assay was immunoSEQ multiplex PCR. The V and J calls and clone size are taken from that table; D and trimming were inferred from the DNA. Of roughly 160,000 clones listed, roughly 85% are singletons. The chain uses TRBV2 and TRBJ2-3; 7 bases map to TRBD2. Input material: peripheral blood. This receptor was identified in a woman older than 75 with acute or convalescent COVID-19. CDR3: CASRGLPTDTQYF. The CDR3 region has the DNA TGTGCCAGCAGGGGACTACCCACAGATACGCAGTATTTT. The full variable domain, rest sourced from reference TRBV2 and TRBJ2-3, is EPEVTQTPSHQVTQMGQEVILRCVPISNHLYFYWYRQILGQKVEFLVSFYNNEISEKSEIFDDQFSVERPDGSNFTLKIRSTKLEDSAMYFCASRGLPTDTQYFGPGTRLTVL.